This record covers a single T cell receptor (beta chain). Its specificity is unknown. The data derive from a study of cytotoxic CD8 clonotypes in ibrutinib-treated CLL. Study findings and constraints: Clonality was higher at baseline than in age-matched healthy donors and tracked circulating CD8+ T-cell counts.

Clones were sequenced by immunoSEQ multiplex PCR, and TCRdb holds only the in-frame ones, with some missing. The table shows around 160,000 clones, with more than 65% occurring only once. The V and J ends lost 6 bases and 4 bases respectively, with 18 bases between them. The V gene's germline CDR1 is LNHDA and CDR2 SQIVND (reference sequence). The length of the CDR3 is 16 residues. V gene TRBV19 combines with J gene TRBJ2-2; maybe TRBD2 (7 bases). The sequencing here drew on PBMCs, taken after 12 months of ibrutinib treatment. The receptor was derived from a human donor with chronic lymphocytic leukemia. The CDR3 sequence is CASSRFAGALTGELFF. The CDR3 coding sequence is TGTGCCAGTAGCCGTTTCGCGGGGGCACTCACCGGGGAGCTGTTTTTT.